This is a list of T cell receptor beta chains from one sample in a study of T-cell reconstitution after alpha-beta-depleted transplantation in children. TCRdb fed the PCR reads into MiXCR, producing one record per CDR3 protein. The table includes some 290,000 distinct CDR3 sequences, 20% to 30% detected once. Sample: PBMCs, mostly from graft donor cells, taken 180 days after TCRalphabeta/CD19-depleted stem cell transplant. These TCRs come from a male patient aged 10 to 17 who had a stem cell transplant for acute lymphoblastic leukemia, so the T cells may come from the graft donor. The CDR3 runs from the conserved cysteine through the conserved F or W. A D gene is named only where the DNA matches it firmly. Size values are once, few and many counts, or a class for expanded clones, and some rows have none.

v_gene	d_gene	j_gene	abundance	CDR3nt	CDR3aa
TRBV12-3/TRBV12-4	TRBD2	TRBJ2-7	few	TGTGCCAGCAGTTTCCGACTAGCGGGAGCCTACGAGCAGTACTTC	CASSFRLAGAYEQYF
TRBV7-3	.	TRBJ2-5	.	TGTGCCAGCAGCTTAGGCAGCGGAAACCGGCAAGAGACCCAGTACTTC	CASSLGSGNRQETQYF
TRBV5-1	.	TRBJ2-5	.	TGCGCCAGCAGCTTGGGACCGGGTTACCAAGAGACCCAGTACTTC	CASSLGPGYQETQYF
TRBV2	.	TRBJ2-7	.	TGTGCCAGCAGTGAAGCGCTTGGGTCTTCCTACGAGCAGTACTTC	CASSEALGSSYEQYF
TRBV7-3	.	TRBJ1-5	.	TGTGCCAGCAGCCCAAACGGGGGCTATCAGCCCCAGCATTTT	CASSPNGGYQPQHF
TRBV9	.	TRBJ1-6	.	TGTGCCAGCAGCGTTGGGGTCCTTAGGGCACCCCTCCACTTT	CASSVGVLRAPLHF
TRBV7-6	TRBD2	TRBJ2-7	.	TGTGCCAGCAGCTTAATACTAGCGGAATACTACGAGCAGTACTTC	CASSLILAEYYEQYF
TRBV7-6	TRBD2	TRBJ2-1	.	TGTGCCAGCAGCCGCCGGCGCGGGGAGGGCCCCAATGAGCAGTTCTTC	CASSRRRGEGPNEQFF
TRBV27	TRBD1	TRBJ2-5	.	TGTGCCAGCGGCCGGACAGGGGGCGTGGAGACCCAGTACTTC	CASGRTGGVETQYF
TRBV21-1	.	TRBJ2-2	few	TGTGCCAGCATAAGGGGGGTGACCGGGGAGCTGTTTTTT	CASIRGVTGELFF
TRBV2	TRBD2	TRBJ2-5	.	TGTGCCAGCCTAGCGGGAGGGACTCAAGAGACCCAGTACTTC	CASLAGGTQETQYF
TRBV4-1	TRBD1	TRBJ2-3	few	TGCGCCAGCAGCCGGGACAGTTTCACAGATACGCAGTATTTT	CASSRDSFTDTQYF
TRBV28	.	TRBJ2-1	few	TGTGCCAGCAGTGAACAGGGACTATTCTACAATGAGCAGTTCTTC	CASSEQGLFYNEQFF
TRBV7-6	TRBD2	TRBJ2-1	few	TGTGCCAGCAGCTTAGCTTGGACTAGCGGGACTGAGCAGTTCTTC	CASSLAWTSGTEQFF
TRBV12-3/TRBV12-4	.	TRBJ2-2	few	TGTGCCAGCAGTTTAGCCCATACCGGGGAGCTGTTTTTT	CASSLAHTGELFF
TRBV28	TRBD1	TRBJ1-2	few	TGTGCCAGCAGACCGACAGGGAATGGCTACACCTTC	CASRPTGNGYTF
TRBV19	TRBD2	TRBJ2-1	.	TGTGCCAGTCGACTAGCGGGAGGTACGGCCAATGAGCAGTTCTTC	CASRLAGGTANEQFF
TRBV2	.	TRBJ1-2	few	TGTGCCAGCAGTAGGGAAACTAACTATGGCTACACCTTC	CASSRETNYGYTF
TRBV4-1	TRBD1	TRBJ1-5	.	TGCGCCAGCAGCCGGGACAGGGAGGGCAATCAGCCCCAGCATTTT	CASSRDREGNQPQHF
TRBV4-2	.	TRBJ2-7	few	TGTGCCAGCAGTTCCTACATAGGGTTGAACTACGAGCAGTACTTC	CASSSYIGLNYEQYF
TRBV6-5	.	TRBJ1-1	few	TGTGCCAGCAGTTTGGATCGGTCAACTTGGGCTGAAGCTTTCTTT	CASSLDRSTWAEAFF
TRBV7-3	TRBD2	TRBJ2-1	.	TGTGCCAGCAGTAGGCGGCTAGCGGTCTCCTACAATGAGCAGTTCTTC	CASSRRLAVSYNEQFF
TRBV28	.	TRBJ1-1	many	TGTGCCAGCAGTTTAGTCGGGGGCATGAACACTGAAGCTTTCTTT	CASSLVGGMNTEAFF
TRBV20-1	TRBD1	TRBJ1-5	.	TGCTGTGCTAGAGATTTAGGACAGGGGGCGAGCAATCAGCCCCAGCATTTT	CCARDLGQGASNQPQHF
TRBV7-8	TRBD2	TRBJ2-1	.	TGTGCCAGCAGCCAGACTAGCGGGGCTTACAATGAGCAGTTCTTC	CASSQTSGAYNEQFF
TRBV4-1	TRBD2	TRBJ2-3	many	TGCGCCAGCAGCCTCCGGACTAGCGGGTGGAGGCCAGATACGCAGTATTTT	CASSLRTSGWRPDTQYF
TRBV7-9	TRBD2	TRBJ2-6	.	TGTGCCAGCAGCTTCCCCGCAGCGGGAGGCCCCTCTGGGGCCAACGTCCTGACTTTC	CASSFPAAGGPSGANVLTF
TRBV6-5	.	TRBJ2-5	.	TGTGCCAGCAGTTTCTCTCGTTACGAGACCCAGTACTTC	CASSFSRYETQYF
TRBV7-9	.	TRBJ2-7	.	TGTGCCACCAGACCTAAGACTCGGATGGGGTACGAGCAGTACTTC	CATRPKTRMGYEQYF
TRBV7-9	.	TRBJ1-2	few	TGTGCCAGCAGCTTAGCGGAGGGGGGCTTCTATGGCTACACCTTC	CASSLAEGGFYGYTF
TRBV7-3	TRBD2	TRBJ2-1	few	TGTGCCAGCAGCTTGAGGACTAGCGGGTATTACAATGAGCAGTTCTTC	CASSLRTSGYYNEQFF
TRBV7-9	.	TRBJ2-1	.	TGTGCCAGCAGCTTCGCAGAGACGGACTACAATGAGCAGTTCTTC	CASSFAETDYNEQFF
TRBV10-3	.	TRBJ1-2	.	TGTGCCACCGCACAGGACACGTCTAACTATGGCTACACCTTC	CATAQDTSNYGYTF
TRBV29-1	.	TRBJ2-2	.	TGCAGCGTTGGCCGCCAGGGAGGCGGGGAGCTGTTTTTT	CSVGRQGGGELFF
TRBV7-2	.	TRBJ2-1	.	TGTGCCAGCAGCTTAGCGATTGGGCTAGTTCTCCACAATGAGCAGTTCTTC	CASSLAIGLVLHNEQFF
TRBV7-3	.	TRBJ1-1	few	TGTGCCAGCAAGTTCGGGGTCGACACTGAAGCTTTCTTT	CASKFGVDTEAFF
TRBV5-1	.	TRBJ2-3	many	TGCGCCAGCAGCTTGGCCCCACAGGACACAGATACGCAGTATTTT	CASSLAPQDTDTQYF
TRBV20-1	TRBD2	TRBJ2-5	.	TGCAGTGCTCCCCCTCCCGGGACTAGTTGGGAGACCCAGTACTTC	CSAPPPGTSWETQYF
TRBV7-2	.	TRBJ2-3	few	TGTGCCAGCAGCGATACAGTTCTTGCTAGCACAGATACGCAGTATTTT	CASSDTVLASTDTQYF
TRBV10-3	.	TRBJ2-2	few	TGTGCCATCAGTGGACCGGGCCATAACACCGGGGAGCTGTTTTTT	CAISGPGHNTGELFF
TRBV9	.	TRBJ1-1	few	TGTGCCAGCAGCGTAGATAGTCGGCTAACTGAAGCTTTCTTT	CASSVDSRLTEAFF
TRBV3-1	TRBD2	TRBJ2-1	.	TGTGCCAGCAGCCAAGAGGACGGGAGGGGAAGCTCCTACAATGAGCAGTTCTTC	CASSQEDGRGSSYNEQFF
TRBV20-1	.	TRBJ2-7	.	TGCAGTGCTAGTGGGTACGAGCAGTACTTC	CSASGYEQYF
TRBV20-1	TRBD1	TRBJ1-4	.	TGCAGTGCTATTCCCGGGACAGGGGGGGAAAAACTGTTTTTT	CSAIPGTGGEKLFF
TRBV18	TRBD1	TRBJ1-2	.	TGTGCCAGCTCACCACCTTACCTATTGACGGGACAGGATAACTATGGCTACACCTTC	CASSPPYLLTGQDNYGYTF
TRBV29-1	.	TRBJ2-2	few	TGCAGCGTTCCTCGGGGCGGGACGGCCGGGGAGCTGTTTTTT	CSVPRGGTAGELFF
TRBV7-6	.	TRBJ1-2	.	TGTGCCAGCAGCCTAGGTAATAGGAAAAACTATGGCTACACCTTC	CASSLGNRKNYGYTF
TRBV21-1	.	TRBJ1-2	few	TGTGCCAGCAACCGGGGAGGGTCGGGAACTAACTATGGCTACACCTTC	CASNRGGSGTNYGYTF
TRBV21-1	.	TRBJ2-5	.	TGTGCCAGCAGCAAAATACTGGGGGCGGAGACCCAGTACTTC	CASSKILGAETQYF
TRBV11-2	.	TRBJ2-5	.	TGTGCCAGCAGACTAGCAGGGTCGAACATCCAAGAGACCCAGTACTTC	CASRLAGSNIQETQYF
TRBV9	.	TRBJ2-2	.	TGTGCCAGCAGCAGGATGCTCCAGGCGGGACGGAACACCGGGGAGCTGTTTTTT	CASSRMLQAGRNTGELFF
TRBV5-1	.	TRBJ2-2	few	TGCGCCAGCAGCAGTCAGGGGAACACCGGGGAGCTGTTTTTT	CASSSQGNTGELFF
TRBV2	.	TRBJ2-5	.	TGTGCCAGCAGTACCCGGGCCCAGTACTTC	CASSTRAQYF
TRBV2	TRBD1	TRBJ2-3	once	TGTGCCAGCGTTAAACAGGGGGCAAGCACAGATACGCAGTATTTT	CASVKQGASTDTQYF
TRBV29-1	.	TRBJ2-1	few	TGCAGCGTTGGCCAGCGTCTCTCCTACAATGAGCAGTTCTTC	CSVGQRLSYNEQFF
TRBV12-3/TRBV12-4	TRBD2	TRBJ2-1	few	TGTGCCAGCAGTAAAGGGACTACGGAGCCGCATGAGCAGTTCTTC	CASSKGTTEPHEQFF
TRBV10-2	.	TRBJ2-6	.	TGCGCCAGCAGGATCTCAGGGCCAGGGGCCAACGTCCTGACTTTC	CASRISGPGANVLTF
TRBV10-3	TRBD2	TRBJ2-3	.	TGTGCCATCAGGTCTGGGACTAGTACAGATACGCAGTATTTT	CAIRSGTSTDTQYF